These T cell receptor beta chains were read from a single sample in a study of identical twins. TCRdb used MiXCR to reprocess the 5' RACE reads, holding one entry per CDR3 protein. The sample records about 290,000 distinct CDR3 sequences, 8% to 9.5% being singletons. In addition, the sample was reused for a study of yellow fever vaccine responses in identical twins.

Sequencing used CD8+ T cells sorted from blood. The receptor set was obtained from a woman between 18 and 30 years old in good health. CDR3s include the opening cysteine and the closing phenylalanine or tryptophan. Fields, in order: J gene, V gene, clone size, D gene, CDR3 protein, CDR3 DNA. The D gene is left open where the match is weak. Not every row has a clone size; where given, it reads once, few, many or a size class.

>TRBJ2-3|TRBV2|many|TRBD2
CARPGLGVDTQYF
TGTGCCAGGCCGGGACTAGGGGTCGATACGCAGTATTTT
>TRBJ2-3|TRBV15|many|TRBD2
CATSNQRAGGTDTQYF
TGTGCCACCAGCAATCAAAGGGCGGGAGGCACAGATACGCAGTATTTT
>TRBJ2-1|TRBV2|.|.
CASSEQPTVEQFF
TGTGCCAGCAGTGAACAGCCAACCGTCGAGCAGTTCTTC
>TRBJ1-4|TRBV9|few|TRBD1
CASSVTGVNEKLFF
TGTGCCAGCAGCGTCACAGGGGTTAATGAAAAACTGTTTTTT
>TRBJ2-2|TRBV4-1|.|TRBD2
CASSPRGGDRSGELFF
TGCGCCAGCAGCCCTCGTGGGGGGGACCGATCCGGGGAGCTGTTTTTT
>TRBJ1-4|TRBV12-3/TRBV12-4|.|.
CASSYLDRKLFF
TGTGCCAGCAGTTACTTGGACAGAAAGCTGTTTTTT
>TRBJ2-7|TRBV2|.|TRBD1
CASSDKPGQSSYEQYF
TGTGCCAGCAGTGACAAGCCGGGACAGAGCTCCTACGAGCAGTACTTC
>TRBJ2-5|TRBV4-3|.|TRBD2
CASSQGVGLAGGGQETQYF
TGCGCCAGCAGCCAAGGAGTGGGACTAGCGGGAGGGGGCCAAGAGACCCAGTACTTC
>TRBJ1-1|TRBV5-6|few|.
CASSLIRGNAEAFF
TGTGCCAGCAGCTTGATTCGAGGGAACGCTGAAGCTTTCTTT
>TRBJ2-7|TRBV15|many|.
CATSRDSSYEQYF
TGTGCCACCAGCAGGGACAGCTCCTACGAGCAGTACTTC
>TRBJ1-5|TRBV6-1|many|.
CASRSGDSNQPQHF
TGTGCCAGCCGGAGCGGAGATAGCAATCAGCCCCAGCATTTT
>TRBJ2-1|TRBV29-1|.|TRBD2
CGVVGTSGTRYNEQFF
TGCGGCGTTGTTGGGACTAGCGGGACTCGTTACAATGAGCAGTTCTTC
>TRBJ2-7|TRBV7-8|few|TRBD2
CASKGAGGPGEQYF
TGTGCCAGCAAGGGAGCGGGAGGGCCCGGCGAGCAGTACTTC
>TRBJ2-5|TRBV6-6|many|.
CASSYSLETQYF
TGTGCCAGCAGTTACTCACTAGAGACCCAGTACTTC
>TRBJ1-1|TRBV20-1|few|.
CSARMGGDEAFF
TGCAGTGCTAGAATGGGGGGCGACGAAGCTTTCTTT
>TRBJ2-3|TRBV29-1|many|.
CSVEADTQYF
TGCAGCGTTGAGGCAGATACGCAGTATTTT
>TRBJ2-1|TRBV4-1|many|.
CASSQANRAYNEQFF
TGCGCCAGCAGCCAAGCTAACCGAGCCTACAATGAGCAGTTCTTC
>TRBJ1-1|TRBV3-1|few|.
CASSQVVAGGDAFF
TGTGCCAGCAGCCAAGTTGTGGCTGGGGGTGATGCTTTCTTT
>TRBJ2-7|TRBV27|few|.
CASSGFPQFYEQYF
TGTGCCAGCAGTGGATTCCCTCAATTCTACGAGCAGTACTTC
>TRBJ2-7|TRBV28|many|.
CASSFLCGPWSSYEQYF
TGTGCCAGCAGTTTCCTTTGCGGGCCTTGGAGCTCCTACGAGCAGTACTTC
>TRBJ1-4|TRBV6-1|few|.
CASTETVGNEKLFF
TGTGCCAGCACGGAGACAGTGGGTAATGAAAAACTGTTTTTT
>TRBJ2-7|TRBV7-3|many|.
CASSFGRAYEQYF
TGTGCCAGCAGCTTTGGCAGGGCTTACGAGCAGTACTTC
>TRBJ2-1|TRBV5-6|many|.
CASSSRQEYNEQFF
TGTGCCAGCAGCTCAAGACAGGAGTACAATGAGCAGTTCTTC
>TRBJ2-1|TRBV20-1|many|.
CSARGEGDPNNEQFF
TGCAGTGCTAGAGGAGAGGGGGACCCAAACAATGAGCAGTTCTTC
>TRBJ2-7|TRBV6-1|few|.
CASRVRAGEEQYF
TGTGCCAGCCGAGTTCGGGCAGGGGAAGAGCAGTACTTC
>TRBJ2-1|TRBV11-2|many|.
CASSPQRGYNEQFF
TGTGCCAGCAGTCCCCAGAGGGGCTACAATGAGCAGTTCTTC
>TRBJ2-5|TRBV7-8|many|.
CASSFPRGETQYF
TGTGCCAGCAGCTTCCCCCGTGGAGAGACCCAGTACTTC
>TRBJ2-1|TRBV18|.|.
CASSQGVNSYNEQFF
TGTGCCAGCTCACAGGGAGTCAACTCCTACAATGAGCAGTTCTTC
>TRBJ2-2|TRBV6-7|few|TRBD2
CASQYETSGTTGELFF
TGTGCCAGCCAATATGAGACTAGCGGGACCACCGGGGAGCTGTTTTTT
>TRBJ2-5|TRBV6-5|.|TRBD2
CASSSSGLAETQYF
TGTGCCAGCAGTTCCTCGGGACTAGCTGAGACCCAGTACTTC
>TRBJ2-1|TRBV6-2/TRBV6-3|few|TRBD2
CASSYGTSGSYEQFF
TGTGCCAGCAGTTACGGGACTAGCGGGAGCTATGAGCAGTTCTTC
>TRBJ2-7|TRBV29-1|many|TRBD1
CSVGNRGLSYEQYF
TGCAGCGTTGGAAACAGGGGTCTCTCCTACGAGCAGTACTTC
>TRBJ1-2|TRBV7-9|.|TRBD1
CASSFGTERDGYTF
TGTGCCAGCAGCTTCGGGACAGAGAGGGATGGCTACACCTTC
>TRBJ2-1|TRBV4-1|few|TRBD2
CASSHPQEGLALPSYNEQFF
TGCGCCAGCAGCCACCCACAGGAGGGACTAGCCCTACCATCCTACAATGAGCAGTTCTTC
>TRBJ2-7|TRBV25-1|many|.
CASSEGTGSYEQYF
TGTGCCAGCAGTGAAGGGACCGGCTCCTACGAGCAGTACTTC
>TRBJ2-7|TRBV28|medium-sized|TRBD1
CASSLGTGEQYF
TGTGCCAGCAGTTTGGGGACAGGCGAGCAGTACTTC
>TRBJ2-7|TRBV4-1|many|.
CASSRGLLYEQYF
TGCGCCAGCAGCCGTGGACTCCTCTACGAGCAGTACTTC
>TRBJ2-4|TRBV12-3/TRBV12-4|many|.
CASSTSGGGVSKNIQYF
TGTGCCAGCAGTACCTCTGGAGGGGGCGTCTCCAAAAACATTCAGTACTTC
>TRBJ2-7|TRBV7-9|many|TRBD2
CASSPRTSGSSYEQYF
TGTGCCAGCAGCCCCCGAACTAGCGGCAGCTCCTACGAGCAGTACTTC
>TRBJ2-7|TRBV5-1|few|TRBD1
CASSAGTGWEQYF
TGCGCCAGCAGCGCCGGGACAGGGTGGGAGCAGTACTTC
>TRBJ2-1|TRBV29-1|many|TRBD2
CSVPGLAGVANEQFF
TGCAGCGTACCGGGACTAGCGGGAGTAGCAAATGAGCAGTTCTTC
>TRBJ2-1|TRBV10-3|few|TRBD1
CAISALEQGATYNEQFF
TGTGCCATCAGTGCCCTTGAACAGGGGGCCACCTACAATGAGCAGTTCTTC
>TRBJ2-3|TRBV11-2|.|.
CASSLADTSTDTQYF
TGTGCCAGCAGCTTAGCAGACACTAGCACAGATACGCAGTATTTT
>TRBJ2-7|TRBV5-6|few|TRBD1
CASSFGQGANEQYF
TGTGCCAGCAGCTTCGGCCAGGGGGCAAACGAGCAGTACTTC